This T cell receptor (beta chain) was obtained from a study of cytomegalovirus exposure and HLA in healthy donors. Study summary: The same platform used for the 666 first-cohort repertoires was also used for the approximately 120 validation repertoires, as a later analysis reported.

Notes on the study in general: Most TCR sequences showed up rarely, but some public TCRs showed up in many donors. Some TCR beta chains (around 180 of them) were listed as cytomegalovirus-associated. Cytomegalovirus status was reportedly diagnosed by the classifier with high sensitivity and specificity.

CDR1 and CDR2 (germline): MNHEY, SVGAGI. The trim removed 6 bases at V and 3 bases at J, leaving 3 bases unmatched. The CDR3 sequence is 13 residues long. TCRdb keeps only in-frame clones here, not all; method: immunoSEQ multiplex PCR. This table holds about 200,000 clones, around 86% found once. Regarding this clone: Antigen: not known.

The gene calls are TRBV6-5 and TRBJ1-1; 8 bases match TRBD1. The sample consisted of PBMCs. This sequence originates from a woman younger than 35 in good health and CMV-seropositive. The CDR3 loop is CASRTTGDTEAFF. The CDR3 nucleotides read TGTGCCAGCAGGACGACAGGGGACACTGAAGCTTTCTTT.